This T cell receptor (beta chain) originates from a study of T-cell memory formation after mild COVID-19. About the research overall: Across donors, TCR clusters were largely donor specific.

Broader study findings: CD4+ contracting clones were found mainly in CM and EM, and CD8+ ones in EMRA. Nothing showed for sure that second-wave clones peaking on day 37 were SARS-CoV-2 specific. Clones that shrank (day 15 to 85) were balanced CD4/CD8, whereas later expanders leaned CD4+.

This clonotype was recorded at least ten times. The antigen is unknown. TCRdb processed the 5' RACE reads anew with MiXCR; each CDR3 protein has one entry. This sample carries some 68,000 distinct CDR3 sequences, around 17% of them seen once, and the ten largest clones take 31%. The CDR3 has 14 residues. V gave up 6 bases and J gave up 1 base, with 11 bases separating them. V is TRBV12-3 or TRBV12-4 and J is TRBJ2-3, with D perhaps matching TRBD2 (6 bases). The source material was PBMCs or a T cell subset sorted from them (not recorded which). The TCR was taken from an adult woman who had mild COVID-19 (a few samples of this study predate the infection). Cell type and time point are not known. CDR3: CASRQAGRTDTQYF. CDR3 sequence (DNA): TGTGCCAGCAGGCAAGCGGGCCGCACAGATACGCAGTATTTT.